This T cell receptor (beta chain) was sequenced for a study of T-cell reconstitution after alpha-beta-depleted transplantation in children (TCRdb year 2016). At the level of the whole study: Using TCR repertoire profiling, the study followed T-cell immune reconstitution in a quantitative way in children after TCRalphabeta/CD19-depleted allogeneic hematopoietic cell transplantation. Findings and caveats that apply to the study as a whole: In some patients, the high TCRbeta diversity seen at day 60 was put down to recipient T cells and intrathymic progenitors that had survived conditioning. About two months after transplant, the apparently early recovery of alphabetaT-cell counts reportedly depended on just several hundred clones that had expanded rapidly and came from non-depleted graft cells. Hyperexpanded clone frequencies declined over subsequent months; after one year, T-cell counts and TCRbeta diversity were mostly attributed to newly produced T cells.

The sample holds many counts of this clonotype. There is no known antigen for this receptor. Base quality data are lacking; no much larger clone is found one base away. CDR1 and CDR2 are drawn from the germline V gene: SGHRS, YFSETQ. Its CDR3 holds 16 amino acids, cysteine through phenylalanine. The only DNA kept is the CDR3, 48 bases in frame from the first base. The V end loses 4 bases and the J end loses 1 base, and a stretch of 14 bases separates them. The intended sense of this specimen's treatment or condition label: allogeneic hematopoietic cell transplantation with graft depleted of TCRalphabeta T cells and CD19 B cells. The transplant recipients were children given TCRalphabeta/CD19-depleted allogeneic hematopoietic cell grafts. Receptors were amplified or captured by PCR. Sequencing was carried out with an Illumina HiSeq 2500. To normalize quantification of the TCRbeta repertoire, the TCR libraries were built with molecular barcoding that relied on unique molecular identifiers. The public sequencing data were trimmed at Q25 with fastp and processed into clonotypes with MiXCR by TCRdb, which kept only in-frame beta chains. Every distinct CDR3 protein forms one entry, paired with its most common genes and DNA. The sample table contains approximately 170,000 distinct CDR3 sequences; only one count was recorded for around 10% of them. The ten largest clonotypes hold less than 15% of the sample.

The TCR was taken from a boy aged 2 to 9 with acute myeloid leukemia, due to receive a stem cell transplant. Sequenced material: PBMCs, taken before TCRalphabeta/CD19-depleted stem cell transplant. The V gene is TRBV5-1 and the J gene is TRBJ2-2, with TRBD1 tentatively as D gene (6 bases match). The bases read TGCGCCAGCAGCAACTCCGCGACAGGGAACACCGGGGAGCTGTTTTTT. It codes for CASSNSATGNTGELFF.